The present T cell receptor (beta chain) was sequenced within a study of blood T cell repertoires in COVID-19. Turning to the study itself: There were acute and convalescent COVID-19 samples, and they came from the United States, Italy and Spain.

Profiled with immunoSEQ multiplex PCR; TCRdb holds only in-frame clones, not every one. The top ten clones hold around 7% of a sample with 150,000 to 200,000 clones, 65% to 90% of them seen once. The V gene's germline CDR1 is SGHNT and CDR2 YYREEE (reference sequence). V was shortened by 0 bases and J by 1 base, with 4 bases between the two germline ends. This CDR3 has 13 residues. The TCR sequence derives from a woman aged 40 to 50 with COVID-19, enrolled during active disease. The chain combines TRBV5-4 with TRBJ1-1; D ambiguous. The sequenced material came from peripheral blood. The CDR3 here is CASSLAGNTEAFF. CDR3 coding DNA: TGTGCCAGCAGCTTGGCAGGGAACACTGAAGCTTTCTTT.